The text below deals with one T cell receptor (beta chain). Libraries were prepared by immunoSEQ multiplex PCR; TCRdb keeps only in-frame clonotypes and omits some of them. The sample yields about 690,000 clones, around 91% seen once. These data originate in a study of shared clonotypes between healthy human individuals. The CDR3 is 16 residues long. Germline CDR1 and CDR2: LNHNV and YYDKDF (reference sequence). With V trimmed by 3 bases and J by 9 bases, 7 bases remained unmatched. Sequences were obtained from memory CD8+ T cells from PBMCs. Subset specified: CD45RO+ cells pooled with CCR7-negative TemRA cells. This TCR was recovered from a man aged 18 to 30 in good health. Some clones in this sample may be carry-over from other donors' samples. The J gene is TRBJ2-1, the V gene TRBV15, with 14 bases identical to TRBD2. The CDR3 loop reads CATSSYLGLAGGEQFF. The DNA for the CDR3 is TGTGCCACCAGCAGCTACCTCGGACTAGCGGGAGGTGAGCAGTTCTTC.